In its sample, the clone carrying this T cell receptor beta chain was seen many times. Its specificity is not known. This sample stems from a study of T-cell memory formation after mild COVID-19. TCRdb reanalysed the 5' RACE reads using MiXCR and keeps one entry per CDR3 protein. The table includes some 180,000 distinct CDR3 sequences, over 10% detected once. Regarding the study as a whole: Day 15 to 85 contracting clones showed balanced CD4/CD8; day 15 to 37 expanders favored CD4+.

The CDR3 covers 15 residues. CDR1 PRHDT and CDR2 FYEKMQ come from the germline V gene (reference sequence). Trimming took off 2 bases at V and 2 bases at J, with 11 bases between the two ends. The rearrangement links TRBV13 to TRBJ2-3, with D perhaps matching TRBD1 or TRBD2 (5 bases each). This TCR derives from a man aged 18 to 35 who had mild COVID-19 (a few samples of this study predate the infection). Cell type and time point are not known. Sequenced: PBMCs or a T cell subset sorted from them (not recorded which). The CDR3 DNA sequence: TGTGCCAGCAGCTTATGGGGACCGAACACAGATACGCAGTATTTT. As protein: CASSLWGPNTDTQYF.